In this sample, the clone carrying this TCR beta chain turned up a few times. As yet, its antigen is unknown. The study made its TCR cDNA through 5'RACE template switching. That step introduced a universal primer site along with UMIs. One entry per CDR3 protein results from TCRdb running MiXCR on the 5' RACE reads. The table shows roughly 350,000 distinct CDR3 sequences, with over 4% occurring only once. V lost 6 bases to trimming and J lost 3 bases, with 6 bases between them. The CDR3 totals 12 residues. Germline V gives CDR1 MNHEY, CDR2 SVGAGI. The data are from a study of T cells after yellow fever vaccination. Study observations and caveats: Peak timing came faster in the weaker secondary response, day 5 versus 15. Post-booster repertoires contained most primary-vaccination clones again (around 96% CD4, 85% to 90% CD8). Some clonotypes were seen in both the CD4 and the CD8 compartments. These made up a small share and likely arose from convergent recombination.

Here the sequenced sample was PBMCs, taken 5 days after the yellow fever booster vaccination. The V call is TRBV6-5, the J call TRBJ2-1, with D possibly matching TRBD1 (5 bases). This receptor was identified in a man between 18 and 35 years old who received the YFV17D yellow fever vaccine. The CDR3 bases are TGTGCCAGCAGGACAGACTACAATGAGCAGTTCTTC. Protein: CASRTDYNEQFF.